The 19 T cell receptor beta chains presented below share a single source sample, sequenced in a study of regulatory T cells in long-lasting Graves disease. Libraries of TCR beta came from iRepertoire HTBI primers plus Arm-PCR of CDR3 regions. TCRdb reprocessed the multiplex PCR reads via MiXCR and lists one record per CDR3 protein. The table includes roughly 220,000 distinct CDR3 sequences, approximately 16% detected once. Time point described: newly diagnosed GD, antithyroid drugs for less than 3 months. PBMCs were the source of the RNA used for TCR sequencing. This specimen was peripheral blood mononuclear cells (PBMCs), taken at new diagnosis, from a patient treated with antithyroid drugs. Receptors originate from a female donor with Graves disease.

The table lists this clonotype with many counts. The chain recombines TRBV27 with TRBJ2-7; no clear D. Germline values: CDR1 MNHEY, CDR2 SMNVEV (reference sequence). V lost 0 bases and J 4 bases, leaving 10 bases between the germline ends. CDR3 size: 14 residues. The CDR3 nucleotides read TGTGCCAGCAGTTTATCCCCCTATCCTTACGAGCAGTACTTC. Translating it yields CASSLSPYPYEQYF.

CDR3 protein: CASSDGLAVGRDTQYF. CDR3 coding DNA: TGTGCCAGCAGTGACGGACTAGCGGTGGGTAGAGATACGCAGTATTTT. The V call is TRBV6-1, the J call TRBJ2-3; 10 bases are a match to TRBD2. V dropped 3 bases and J dropped 5; count of bases not matched to a gene: 8. Germline CDR1 MNHNS, CDR2 SASEGT. CDR3 size: 16 residues.

In the case of this clonotype: A much larger clonotype is one base distant, so this may be a read error. The V call is TRBV6-9, the J call TRBJ2-2; 7 bases are shared with TRBD2. The CDR3 covers 15 residues. In germline, CDR1 is MNHGY, CDR2 SVAAGI. In DNA form, the CDR3 reads TGCGACAGCACCCGGGGGACTATTGACACCGGGGAGCTGTTTTTT. Encoded protein: CDSTRGTIDTGELFF.

Comments on this clonotype: A far larger clone is off by one base, so a read error is likely. CDR3 DNA sequence: TGTGCCAGCAGTGAAGTGGCTCTGAACACTGAAGCTTTCTTT. Protein product: CASSEVALNTEAFF. The chain uses TRBV6-1 and TRBJ1-1; no clear D gene. In germline, CDR1 is MNHNS, CDR2 SASEGT. V gave up 1 base and J gave up 0 bases, with 6 bases separating them. The CDR3 length is 14 residues.

At least ten counts were recorded for this clonotype. This chain uses TRBV19 with TRBJ1-1; 9 bases line up with TRBD1. In germline, CDR1 is LNHDA, CDR2 SQIVND (reference sequence). The trim removed 0 bases at V and 0 bases at J, leaving 14 bases unmatched. This CDR3 is 20 amino acids long. For the CDR3, the DNA is TGTGCCAGTAGTATAGATCGGGGGACAGGGCCATGGGGGGTGAACACTGAAGCTTTCTTT. Translating it yields CASSIDRGTGPWGVNTEAFF.

V and J are TRBV11-2 and TRBJ2-7; TRBD1 matches at 8 bases. CDR1 and CDR2 from the germline V gene are SGHAT and FQNNGV. Trimming took 4 bases from V and 6 from J; bases not matched to a gene: 5. The CDR3 loop spans 13 amino acids. CDR3 protein: CASSYGQGVEQYF. CDR3 in DNA: TGTGCCAGCAGCTACGGACAGGGCGTCGAGCAGTACTTC.

The chain couples TRBV6-5 to TRBJ2-1; 8 nucleotides match TRBD2. The CDR3 totals 17 residues. Germline CDR1 reads MNHEY; CDR2 reads SVGAGI. Trimming at V came to 1 base and at J to 6 bases, leaving 11 bases not matched to a gene. The CDR3 DNA reads TGTGCCAGCAGTTACTTGGGAGCGGGAGAGGGTGGCAATGAGCAGTTCTTC. Its translation is CASSYLGAGEGGNEQFF.

This clonotype occurred many times. The chain couples TRBV19 to TRBJ2-3, with D possibly being TRBD2 (6 bases). This CDR3 spans 14 amino acids. Per germline, CDR1 LNHDA and CDR2 SQIVND (reference sequence). The V end was cut by 6 bases, the J end by 4 bases, with 14 bases between. CDR3 bases: TGTGCCAGTAGCCGCGGGACGGGGGCAGATACGCAGTATTTT. This sequence encodes CASSRGTGADTQYF.

This chain uses TRBV2 with TRBJ1-2, with D hard to call. Germline V CDR1 and CDR2: SNHLY, FYNNEI. CDR3 length: 12 residues. V was cut by 3 bases and J by 5 bases, with 7 bases left in between. This chain's CDR3 is CASSDVPYGYTF. CDR3 DNA sequence: TGTGCCAGCAGTGATGTTCCTTATGGCTACACCTTC.

This clonotype was found many times. The rearrangement uses TRBV19 and TRBJ2-7; maybe TRBD1 (6 bases). The CDR3 runs to 14 residues. Trimming cost V 3 bases and J 7 bases, with 16 bases left between them. In germline, CDR1 is LNHDA, CDR2 SQIVND (reference sequence). The CDR3 DNA is TGTGCCAGTAGTATGGACTCAGGGGTGGAAGAGCAGTACTTC. It specifies CASSMDSGVEEQYF.

This clonotype showed up many times. The chain recombines TRBV6-2 or TRBV6-3 with TRBJ2-5; D is unresolved. This CDR3 has 13 amino acids. Germline V gene lookup returns CDR1 MNHEY and CDR2 SVGEGT. The V and J ends lost 2 bases and 3 bases respectively, with 7 bases between them. The DNA for the CDR3 is TGTGCCAGCAGTTACGCAGCAGAAGAGACCCAGTACTTC. It translates to CASSYAAEETQYF.

The genes are TRBV9 and TRBJ2-3; D possibly corresponds to TRBD2 (5 bases). V lost 3 bases to trimming and J lost 1 base, with 12 bases between them. There are 15 residues in the CDR3. From germline, CDR1 is SGDLS and CDR2 YYNGEE. CDR3 in amino acids: CASSAAERRTDTQYF. CDR3 DNA sequence: TGTGCCAGCAGCGCAGCGGAGCGACGCACAGATACGCAGTATTTT.

In its sample, this clonotype was seen many times. This chain uses TRBV28 with TRBJ1-4; 7 bases align to TRBD1. From germline, CDR1 is MDHEN and CDR2 SYDVKM. V lost 5 bases and J lost 8; bases outside the gene matches: 8. The CDR3 is 14 amino acids. The CDR3 spells CASSRGGRVEKLFF. The CDR3 region has the DNA TGTGCCAGCAGTCGAGGGGGCAGGGTGGAAAAACTGTTTTTT.

In this sample, this clonotype turned up many times. This sequence joins TRBV6-1 and TRBJ1-2, with TRBD1 matching over 8 bases. Germline V lookup: CDR1 MNHNS, CDR2 SASEGT. This CDR3 spans 15 amino acids. Trimming removed 6 bases from V and 3 bases from J; junction bases left unmatched: 9. The CDR3 region is CASRARQGRDYGYTF. The CDR3 bases are TGTGCCAGCAGGGCCCGACAGGGGAGGGACTATGGCTACACCTTC.

This clonotype occurred many times. This sequence joins TRBV7-2 and TRBJ2-7; D is unresolved. The germline V gene has CDR1 SGHTA and CDR2 FQGNSA. This CDR3 has 14 residues. V lost 4 bases, J lost 3 bases, and 13 bases lay in between. This CDR3 reads CASSSNRVDYEQYF. In nucleotides, the CDR3 is TGTGCCAGCAGCTCGAACCGGGTCGACTACGAGCAGTACTTC.

For the CDR3, the DNA is TGCGCCAGCAGCTTATCTGGTGCTATGACTGAAGCTTTCTTT. This encodes CASSLSGAMTEAFF. The chain recombines TRBV5-1 with TRBJ1-1; D not certain. This CDR3 is 14 amino acids long. Looked up from germline, CDR1 is SGHRS and CDR2 is YFSETQ. The V end was cut by 2 bases, the J end by 5 bases, with 13 bases between.

Remarks on this clonotype: The likely explanation is a read error, given a far larger clone one base away. The gene calls are TRBV6-9 and TRBJ1-5; the match to TRBD1 covers 9 bases. Germline CDR1 and CDR2: MNHGY and SVAAGI. The CDR3 runs 14 residues. The CDR3, as DNA: TGTGCCGGCAGTTACGGAACAGGGGGCCAGCCCCAGCATTTT. It yields the protein CAGSYGTGGQPQHF.

This sequence joins TRBV5-1 and TRBJ2-6; no clear D gene. Germline CDR1 SGHRS, CDR2 YFSETQ. With 4 bases removed from V and 0 bases from J, the gap between germline ends came to 11 bases. CDR3 length: 16 amino acids. The CDR3 sequence is CASSPLTPSGANVLTF. CDR3 nucleotide sequence: TGCGCCAGCAGCCCACTGACCCCCTCTGGGGCCAACGTCCTGACTTTC.

This clonotype has ten or more counts. This chain uses TRBV24-1 with TRBJ2-1; 12 positions match TRBD2. CDR1 is KGHDR and CDR2 is SFDVKD in the germline V gene. The V gene end was trimmed by 7 bases and the J gene end by 2 bases; junction bases not matched to a gene: 8. The CDR3 extends over 17 amino acids. DNA of the CDR3: TGTGCCACCAGGGTTCTAGCGGGAGGGCCCACCTACAATGAGCAGTTCTTC. The encoded protein is CATRVLAGGPTYNEQFF.